This is a list of T cell receptor beta chains from one sample in a study of CD4 T cell repertoires in COVID-19. Only in-frame clones appear in the TCRdb table, and some are missing; sequencing was by immunoSEQ multiplex PCR. Of approximately 75,000 clones in the sample, 83% are singletons; the top ten hold around 0.59%. The specimen comprised CD4+ T cells from peripheral blood, sampled after recovery from COVID-19. These TCRs come from a human donor who had COVID-19. CDR3s include the opening cysteine and the closing phenylalanine or tryptophan. A D gene is named only where the DNA matches it firmly. Only some rows state a clone size, as once, few, many or a class for expanded clones.

V	J	D	size	CDR3	DNA
TRBV28	TRBJ2-7	NA	NA	CASSNRVRGYEQYF	TGTGCCAGCAGTAACAGGGTCAGGGGCTACGAGCAGTACTTC
TRBV29-1	TRBJ2-7	TRBD2	few	CSVRTSGSYEQYF	TGCAGCGTTCGGACTAGCGGGAGCTACGAGCAGTACTTC
TRBV21-1	TRBJ2-7	NA	NA	CASSKSIVRGRNEQYF	TGTGCCAGCAGCAAAAGTATCGTGCGGGGGCGGAACGAGCAGTACTTC
TRBV5-1	TRBJ1-6	TRBD1	NA	CASSTGAYNSPLHF	TGCGCCAGCAGTACAGGGGCCTATAATTCACCCCTCCACTTT
TRBV7-6	TRBJ2-3	TRBD2	once	CASSSPLAGFVDTQYF	TGTGCCAGCAGCTCCCCTCTAGCGGGGTTTGTAGATACGCAGTATTTT
TRBV2	TRBJ2-5	TRBD2	NA	CASSTKGGGETQYF	TGTGCCAGCAGTACCAAGGGCGGGGGGGAGACCCAGTACTTC
TRBV7-8	TRBJ2-5	NA	NA	CASSFDRFQETQYF	TGTGCCAGCAGCTTTGATCGGTTCCAAGAGACCCAGTACTTC
TRBV5-1	TRBJ2-1	TRBD2	NA	CASSFSSGVGGEQFF	TGCGCCAGCAGCTTCTCTAGCGGGGTTGGAGGGGAGCAGTTCTTC
TRBV7-2	TRBJ2-5	TRBD1	NA	CASSIYRGETQYF	TGTGCCAGCAGCATCTACAGGGGGGAGACCCAGTACTTC
TRBV10-3	TRBJ2-5	NA	few	CAISVDSSETQYF	TGTGCCATCAGTGTGGACTCGTCGGAGACCCAGTACTTC
TRBV27	TRBJ1-2	NA	once	CASSPTGEVYYGYTF	TGTGCCAGCAGTCCCACGGGGGAGGTTTACTATGGCTACACCTTC
TRBV5-1	TRBJ2-2	NA	NA	CASSLAKTGELFF	TGCGCCAGCAGCCTAGCTAAAACCGGGGAGCTGTTTTTT
TRBV19	TRBJ2-3	TRBD2	NA	CASSISGDTDTQYF	TGTGCCAGTAGTATTAGCGGGGACACAGATACGCAGTATTTT
TRBV18	TRBJ2-5	NA	NA	CASSPLDKGIQETQYF	TGTGCCAGCTCACCGCTAGACAAAGGCATCCAAGAGACCCAGTACTTC
TRBV6-1	TRBJ2-1	NA	NA	CASSEEWGRYEQFF	TGTGCCAGCAGTGAAGAATGGGGTAGATATGAGCAGTTCTTC
TRBV7-2	TRBJ2-7	TRBD2	NA	CASSLGGSIYEQYF	TGTGCCAGCAGCTTAGGCGGGAGTATCTACGAGCAGTACTTC
TRBV7-9	TRBJ2-2	NA	few	CASSLGGLTLNTGELFF	TGTGCCAGCAGCTTAGGCGGTCTCACGTTGAACACCGGGGAGCTGTTTTTT
TRBV28	TRBJ1-5	TRBD1	once	CASSTRTGLRQPQHF	TGTGCCAGCAGTACCCGGACAGGACTTCGCCAGCCCCAGCATTTT
TRBV7-9	TRBJ2-3	TRBD2	NA	CASSRTSGNLGTQYF	TGTGCCAGCAGTCGGACTAGCGGGAATTTAGGGACGCAGTATTTT
TRBV5-4	TRBJ2-5	TRBD1	NA	CASSAQDRAQETQYF	TGTGCCAGCAGCGCGCAGGACAGGGCACAAGAGACCCAGTACTTC
TRBV27	TRBJ1-2	NA	NA	CASSTNRDPTYYGYTF	TGTGCCAGCAGCACCAACCGGGACCCCACTTATTATGGCTACACCTTC
TRBV6-5	TRBJ2-1	NA	once	CASSMTRELEQFF	TGTGCCAGCAGTATGACAAGGGAGCTTGAGCAGTTCTTC
TRBV2	TRBJ1-2	TRBD1	NA	CASSWGQVGYTF	TGTGCCAGCAGCTGGGGACAGGTTGGCTACACCTTC
TRBV4-1	TRBJ1-5	NA	NA	CASSQDRVEPQHF	TGCGCCAGCAGCCAAGATCGGGTGGAGCCCCAGCATTTT
TRBV5-4	TRBJ2-7	NA	NA	CASSRINSPSYEQYF	TGTGCCAGCAGCCGGATTAACAGTCCCTCCTACGAGCAGTACTTC
TRBV19	TRBJ2-2	NA	NA	CASTGFLGTGELFF	TGTGCCAGTACGGGCTTCCTGGGGACCGGGGAGCTGTTTTTT
TRBV10-1	TRBJ2-3	NA	NA	CASSESRDLTDTQYF	TGCGCCAGCAGTGAGTCACGGGACCTCACAGATACGCAGTATTTT
TRBV29-1	TRBJ2-3	NA	NA	CSPQGGLRGTDTQYF	TGCAGCCCTCAAGGGGGACTTCGCGGCACAGATACGCAGTATTTT
TRBV18	TRBJ1-4	TRBD1	NA	CASSPLGQDGNEKLFF	TGTGCCAGCTCACCGCTCGGACAGGATGGGAATGAAAAACTGTTTTTT
TRBV29-1	TRBJ2-1	NA	NA	CSVEERGIGNEQFF	TGCAGCGTTGAAGAGAGGGGTATTGGTAATGAGCAGTTCTTC
TRBV2	TRBJ2-3	TRBD1	few	CASSRDRGADTQYF	TGTGCCAGCAGTAGGGACAGGGGCGCAGATACGCAGTATTTT
TRBV29-1	TRBJ1-1	TRBD1	NA	CSARTGGDTEAFF	TGCAGCGCTCGAACAGGGGGGGACACTGAAGCTTTCTTT
TRBV13	TRBJ1-1	NA	NA	CASSYTGGSTEAFF	TGTGCCAGCAGCTACACAGGTGGGAGCACTGAAGCTTTCTTT
TRBV4-1	TRBJ1-2	TRBD1	few	CASSQTGQGDLYGYTF	TGCGCCAGCAGCCAGACCGGACAGGGGGACCTCTATGGCTACACCTTC
TRBV7-2	TRBJ2-5	TRBD2	NA	CASSLGRSGGAGGETQYF	TGTGCCAGCAGCTTAGGCCGCAGCGGGGGGGCCGGAGGTGAGACCCAGTACTTC
TRBV7-9	TRBJ2-3	TRBD1	NA	CASSPTRQGADTQYF	TGTGCCAGCAGCCCAACTCGACAGGGGGCAGATACGCAGTATTTT
TRBV27	TRBJ2-4	NA	NA	CASSLGFTGAKNIQYF	TGTGCCAGCAGTTTGGGATTTACGGGAGCCAAAAACATTCAGTACTTC
TRBV18	TRBJ1-1	NA	NA	CASSPDSMNTEAFF	TGTGCCAGCTCACCAGACAGTATGAACACTGAAGCTTTCTTT
TRBV11-2	TRBJ2-5	NA	NA	CASSSDMETQYF	TGTGCCAGCAGTTCCGATATGGAGACCCAGTACTTC
TRBV5-4	TRBJ1-1	TRBD1	NA	CASSLPGTGNTEAFF	TGTGCCAGCAGCCTCCCCGGGACAGGGAACACTGAAGCTTTCTTT
TRBV18	TRBJ1-3	TRBD1	NA	CASSPPAGGRNTIYF	TGTGCCAGCTCACCCCCGGCAGGGGGTAGAAACACCATATATTTT
TRBV6-4	TRBJ1-6	NA	NA	CASSRQGGGNSPLHF	TGTGCCAGCAGTCGGCAGGGTGGAGGTAATTCACCCCTCCACTTT
TRBV7-9	TRBJ1-3	TRBD1	NA	CASSAQSGQGAGNTIYF	TGTGCCAGCAGCGCACAATCGGGACAGGGGGCGGGAAACACCATATATTTT
TRBV25-1	TRBJ2-7	NA	NA	CASRWRCFSYEQYF	TGTGCCAGCAGGTGGAGGTGCTTCTCCTACGAGCAGTACTTC
TRBV7-9	TRBJ1-1	NA	NA	CASSLASGNTEAFF	TGTGCCAGCAGCTTAGCATCAGGGAACACTGAAGCTTTCTTT
TRBV28	TRBJ2-2	NA	once	CASSSPRGRDLTGELFF	TGTGCCAGCAGTTCCCCAAGGGGACGGGACCTCACCGGGGAGCTGTTTTTT
TRBV7-9	TRBJ1-2	TRBD1	NA	CASSRDRAVWGYTF	TGTGCCAGCAGCCGCGACAGGGCGGTATGGGGCTACACCTTC
TRBV15	TRBJ1-4	NA	NA	CATSRDWSKLFF	TGTGCCACCAGCAGAGATTGGAGCAAACTGTTTTTT
TRBV5-1	TRBJ1-1	NA	few	CASSLVPANTEAFF	TGCGCCAGCAGCTTGGTTCCAGCGAACACTGAAGCTTTCTTT
TRBV9	TRBJ2-3	NA	NA	CASSPRNTDTQYF	TGTGCCAGCAGCCCCCGGAACACAGATACGCAGTATTTT
TRBV7-3	TRBJ2-1	TRBD2	NA	CASSLQGLAGLNEQFF	TGTGCCAGCAGCTTACAGGGACTAGCGGGCCTGAATGAGCAGTTCTTC
TRBV15	TRBJ2-2	NA	NA	CATSRGRREAGELFF	TGTGCCACCAGCAGAGGCCGACGGGAAGCCGGGGAGCTGTTTTTT
TRBV7-9	TRBJ2-3	NA	NA	CASSQVPSDTQYF	TGTGCCAGCAGCCAGGTTCCGAGCGATACGCAGTATTTT
TRBV9	TRBJ1-5	NA	NA	CASSVVQTVAQHF	TGTGCCAGCAGCGTAGTCCAGACGGTGGCCCAGCATTTT
TRBV5-5	TRBJ2-2	NA	NA	CASSSQGNTGELFF	TGTGCCAGCAGCTCCCAGGGGAACACCGGGGAGCTGTTTTTT
TRBV2	TRBJ1-4	TRBD1	NA	CASSPGGAGEKLFF	TGTGCCAGCAGTCCAGGGGGCGCGGGTGAAAAACTGTTTTTT
TRBV2	TRBJ1-2	NA	NA	CASREVNYGYTF	TGTGCCAGCAGGGAGGTTAACTATGGCTACACCTTC
TRBV29-1	TRBJ1-2	NA	NA	CSGWTGNNYGYTF	TGCAGCGGGTGGACCGGGAATAACTATGGCTACACCTTC
TRBV7-2	TRBJ2-7	NA	NA	CASSLERFSYEQYF	TGTGCCAGCAGCTTAGAGAGGTTTAGCTACGAGCAGTACTTC